Listed below are T cell receptor beta chains from one sample, sequenced in a study of T cells in Graves' hyperthyroidism and ophthalmopathy. TCRdb independently ran MiXCR on the multiplex PCR reads; one entry per CDR3 protein. This sample has roughly 500,000 distinct CDR3 sequences; 40% to 55% occur once, and the top ten carry about 45%. The sequenced material came from peripheral blood or thyroid tissue (not recorded which). The receptors stem from an adult woman with Graves' disease, either hyperthyroidism or ophthalmopathy (not recorded which). Each CDR3 is given with its conserved first and last residue. D genes are given only for firm matches. Some rows mark clone size as missing; the rest say once, few, many or name a class of expanded clone.

size	J	D	V	DNA	CDR3
many	TRBJ1-1	NA	TRBV7-2	TGTGCCAGCAGCTTGGGGAGAAGGGGCAACACTGAAGCTTTCTTT	CASSLGRRGNTEAFF
NA	TRBJ1-2	NA	TRBV20-1	TGCAGTGCTAGGGACACATATTATGGCTACACCTTC	CSARDTYYGYTF
NA	TRBJ2-1	NA	TRBV10-3	TGTGCCATCAGTGAGCACGCACAGGAGCAGTTCTTC	CAISEHAQEQFF
NA	TRBJ1-6	NA	TRBV7-9	TGTGCCAGCAGCTTTCGGGGCATCAATTCACCCCTCCACTTT	CASSFRGINSPLHF
NA	TRBJ2-2	TRBD2	TRBV20-1	TGCAGTGCTAGAGGAACGCTAGCGGGAGTAACTGTCGGGGAGCTGTTTTTT	CSARGTLAGVTVGELFF
NA	TRBJ2-7	NA	TRBV12-3/TRBV12-4	TGTGCCAGCAAAAACCGGGACACCCTGGGGGAGCAGTACTTC	CASKNRDTLGEQYF
few	TRBJ2-7	NA	TRBV29-1	TGCAGCGTTGAAGATACAGTTTTCTACGAGCAGTACTTC	CSVEDTVFYEQYF
NA	TRBJ1-2	NA	TRBV5-1	TGCGCCAGCAGCGTGGCGGGGCGGACTAACTATGGCTACACCTTC	CASSVAGRTNYGYTF
NA	TRBJ1-5	NA	TRBV10-3	TGTGCCAGCGCAACAGGGTCGATTCAGCCCCAGCATTTT	CASATGSIQPQHF
many	TRBJ1-2	NA	TRBV25-1	TGTGCCAGCAGTGAATTTGGGGGGCGCGATGGCTACACCTTC	CASSEFGGRDGYTF
many	TRBJ1-5	TRBD1	TRBV28	TGTGCCAGCACCGGACAGGGCGGCGATCAGCCCCAGCATTTT	CASTGQGGDQPQHF
many	TRBJ1-5	NA	TRBV20-1	TGCAGTGCTAGATTGGGTGGCCAGCCCCAGCATTTT	CSARLGGQPQHF
NA	TRBJ1-5	NA	TRBV19	TGTGCCAGTAGTGACACAAAGAATCAGCCCCAGCATTTT	CASSDTKNQPQHF
NA	TRBJ2-5	NA	TRBV25-1	TGTGCCAGCAGTGACCCGTGGGGGGCGGCAGAGACCCAGTACTTC	CASSDPWGAAETQYF
NA	TRBJ1-3	NA	TRBV9	TGTGCCAGCAGCTTGACGTGGGGGGGTTCTGGAAACACCATATATTTT	CASSLTWGGSGNTIYF
few	TRBJ1-6	NA	TRBV7-6	TGTGCCAGCAGCTTAGCAAATAATTCACCCCTCCACTTT	CASSLANNSPLHF
NA	TRBJ1-2	NA	TRBV4-3	TGCGCCAGCAGCCAAGAGGTTACAGGGATGTTCCTCACCTTC	CASSQEVTGMFLTF
NA	TRBJ2-5	TRBD2	TRBV7-8	TGTGCCAGCAGCTCCATGGGACTAGTAGAGGAGACCCAGTACTTC	CASSSMGLVEETQYF